The 16 T cell receptor beta chains below come from one sample, sequenced in a study of cytomegalovirus exposure and HLA in healthy donors. 60 Vbeta and 13 Jbeta primers were used in PCR. The method was immunoSEQ multiplex PCR; TCRdb's version includes in-frame clones alone and lacks a portion of them. The repertoire holds about 130,000 clones, with about 79% as singletons. Material for sequencing was PBMCs. The receptors were sampled from a man aged 50 to 59 in good health and CMV-seronegative.

The chain recombines TRBV6-5 with TRBJ2-5; TRBD2 matches 7 bases. This CDR3 spans 14 amino acids. Germline V CDR1 and CDR2: MNHEY, SVGAGI. Trimming took 0 bases from V and 5 from J; bases not matched to a gene: 3. This CDR3 reads CASSYSNSGETQYF. The CDR3 bases are TGTGCCAGCAGTTACTCGAATAGCGGGGAGACCCAGTACTTC.

This clone was detected once. V usage is TRBV19 and J usage is TRBJ1-5; tentative D call: TRBD1 (5 bases). Germline V gene sequence: CDR1 LNHDA, CDR2 SQIVND (reference sequence). This CDR3 spans 14 amino acids. V lost 4 bases to trimming and J lost 4 bases, with 11 bases between them. CDR3 nucleotide sequence: TGTGCCAGTAGTAGGAAGCAGGGTAATCAGCCCCAGCATTTT. Amino acid sequence: CASSRKQGNQPQHF.

The chain joins TRBV29-1 to TRBJ2-7; TRBD2 aligns across 9 bases. Germline lookup yields CDR1 SQVTM and CDR2 ANQGSEA. Trimming at V came to 4 bases and at J to 5 bases, leaving 3 bases not matched to a gene. The CDR3 sequence is 12 residues long. The CDR3 sequence: CSVVAGVNEQYF. DNA of the CDR3: TGCAGCGTTGTAGCGGGGGTAAACGAGCAGTACTTC.

The chain is built from TRBV30 and TRBJ1-6; perhaps TRBD1 as D (5 bases). V was pared by 2 bases and J by 11 bases, with 22 bases between. The length of the CDR3 is 16 residues. CDR1 is GTSNPN and CDR2 is SVGIG in the germline V gene (reference sequence). DNA for the CDR3: TGTGCCTGGAGTCACGAGGAGGACTGGGGGGACCCACCCCTCCACTTT. As protein: CAWSHEEDWGDPPLHF.

V is TRBV18 and J is TRBJ1-4; 7 nucleotides match TRBD1. J lost 6 bases, V lost 4 bases, and 5 bases had no gene match. Looked up from germline, CDR1 is KGHSH and CDR2 is LQKENI. CDR3 length: 14 residues. CDR3 amino acids: CASSRDRADEKLFF. The CDR3 coding sequence is TGTGCCAGCTCACGAGACAGGGCGGATGAAAAACTGTTTTTT.

V usage is TRBV9 and J usage is TRBJ1-6; possible D gene TRBD1, 5 bases. The CDR3 loop spans 15 amino acids. Germline CDR1 SGDLS, CDR2 YYNGEE. The V gene lost 4 bases and the J gene lost 8 bases, with 16 bases spanning the gap. The CDR3: CASSRWGSQDSPLHF. Here the CDR3 DNA reads TGTGCCAGCAGCCGCTGGGGCAGTCAGGATTCACCCCTCCACTTT. The full variable domain, in which reference TRBV9 and TRBJ1-6 provide the parts outside the CDR3, is DSGVTQTPKHLITATGQRVTLRCSPRSGDLSVYWYQQSLDQGLQFLIQYYNGEERAKGNILERFSAQQFPDLHSELNLSSLELGDSALYFCASSRWGSQDSPLHFGNGTRLTVT.

This chain uses TRBV4-1 with TRBJ1-1; 9 positions agree with TRBD1. The CDR3 covers 15 residues. Germline loops: CDR1 MGHRA, CDR2 YSYEKL. J lost 6 bases, V lost 2 bases, and 7 bases had no gene match. This CDR3 reads CASSQKQGARSEAFF. The CDR3 DNA is TGCGCCAGCAGCCAAAAACAGGGGGCGCGGTCTGAAGCTTTCTTT.

J is TRBJ1-2 and V is TRBV11-2; 7 bases agree with TRBD1. The CDR3 sequence is 14 residues long. Germline values: CDR1 SGHAT, CDR2 FQNNGV. The ends lost 4 bases at V and 4 bases at J; junction bases unmatched: 6. The CDR3 sequence is CASSSDRAGYGYTF. CDR3 DNA: TGTGCCAGCAGCTCCGACAGGGCGGGCTATGGCTACACCTTC.

The chain joins TRBV27 to TRBJ2-7; D gene unclear. CDR1 and CDR2 (germline): MNHEY, SMNVEV (reference sequence). The CDR3 is made up of 13 amino acids. Trimming left V 3 bases short and J 1 base short, with 7 bases between. Written as DNA, the CDR3 is TGTGCCAGCAGTTTGGCCCATTCCTACGAGCAGTACTTC. Amino acid sequence: CASSLAHSYEQYF.

The rearrangement links TRBV9 to TRBJ2-5; weak D call: TRBD2 (5 bases). The germline V and J ends were trimmed by 0 bases and 2 bases, with 14 bases remaining between them. This CDR3 is built from 16 residues. CDR1 SGDLS and CDR2 YYNGEE come from the germline V gene. DNA for the CDR3: TGTGCCAGCAGCGTAGCTGGTACTAGATTGCAAGAGACCCAGTACTTC. Residues: CASSVAGTRLQETQYF.

The chain joins TRBV9 to TRBJ2-1, with 8 bases identical to TRBD1. Unmatched junction bases numbered 17, after V lost 0 bases and J lost 0 bases. Per germline, CDR1 SGDLS and CDR2 YYNGEE. CDR3 length equals 21 residues. The CDR3 here is CASSVGGPGGRQGSSYNEQFF. CDR3 in DNA: TGTGCCAGCAGCGTAGGGGGACCTGGTGGGAGACAGGGGAGCTCCTACAATGAGCAGTTCTTC.

The rearrangement joins TRBV5-1 to TRBJ2-7; D possibly corresponds to TRBD1 (6 bases). Trimming pared 0 bases from V and 3 bases from J, leaving 10 bases between. In germline, CDR1 is SGHRS, CDR2 YFSETQ. The CDR3 is 14 residues long. CDR3 sequence reads: CASSLDRASYEQYF. The CDR3 coding sequence is TGCGCCAGCAGCTTGGACAGGGCAAGCTACGAGCAGTACTTC.

V is TRBV10-3 and J is TRBJ2-2; tentatively, D is TRBD1 (5 bases). CDR3 length: 14 amino acids. Germline V gene sequence: CDR1 ENHRY, CDR2 SYGVKD. With 6 bases removed from V and 0 bases from J, the gap between germline ends came to 8 bases. CDR3 sequence (DNA): TGTGCCATCAGGCAGGGCGCGAACACCGGGGAGCTGTTTTTT. Translating it yields CAIRQGANTGELFF.

This clone has just a few counts. V gene TRBV7-2 combines with J gene TRBJ1-5; tentatively, D is TRBD1 (5 bases). Germline V CDR1 and CDR2: SGHTA, FQGNSA. V was trimmed by 1 base and J by 5 bases, leaving 12 bases between them. The CDR3 is 15 amino acids. CDR3 protein: CASSLDGRVYQPQHF. DNA for the CDR3: TGTGCCAGCAGCTTAGACGGCAGGGTTTATCAGCCCCAGCATTTT.

CDR3 in DNA: TGTGCCACCAGCGGGGGACAGGGCTATCAGCCCCAGCATTTT. This gives the protein CATSGGQGYQPQHF. This chain connects TRBV15 to TRBJ1-5; 9 nucleotides match TRBD1. The CDR3 is 14 residues long. In germline, CDR1 is LNHNV, CDR2 YYDKDF (reference sequence). The ends lost 5 bases at V and 5 bases at J; junction bases unmatched: 4. The full variable domain, in which reference TRBV15 and TRBJ1-5 provide the parts outside the CDR3, is DAMVIQNPRYQVTQFGKPVTLSCSQTLNHNVMYWYQQKSSQAPKLLFHYYDKDFNNEADTPDNFQSRRPNTSFCFLDIRSPGLGDTAMYLCATSGGQGYQPQHFGDGTRLSIL.

V gene TRBV5-1 combines with J gene TRBJ1-4; TRBD1 is a possible D gene (5 bases). CDR1 and CDR2 from the germline V gene are SGHRS and YFSETQ. The CDR3 contains 15 residues. With 4 bases removed from V and 0 bases from J, the gap between germline ends came to 10 bases. The CDR3 loop is CASSPTTATNEKLFF. DNA of the CDR3: TGCGCCAGCAGCCCCACGACAGCAACTAATGAAAAACTGTTTTTT.